This T cell receptor beta chain was observed in a study of CXCR3-negative and CXCR3-positive naive CD8 T cells. The libraries of TRB cDNA were constructed through 5' RACE using UMI labels. TCRdb reprocessed the 5' RACE reads and stores each CDR3 protein as one record, lacking DNA. The repertoire table contains around 81,000 distinct CDR3 sequences. Regarding this clonotype: Antigen unknown.

Per germline, CDR1 SQVTM and CDR2 ANQGSEA. The CDR3 runs 12 residues. General study results and limits: Memory CD8+ cells had much lower diversity, and both naive subsets had comparably high diversity. TRB CDR3 properties were used to infer TCR strength, and surface CD5 was comparable between naive subsets.

The receptor was derived from a human donor in good health. Some clones in this sample may be carry-over from other donors' samples. The material sequenced was naive CXCR3- CD8+ T cells from blood. The subset: CD45RO-CCR7+CD27+CD95- naive CD8+ T cells lacking CXCR3 (TNR3-). V is TRBV29-1 and J is TRBJ1-2; TCRdb outputs TRBD1, but without DNA this stays unchecked. CDR3 protein: CSLTDPEGGYTF.